Below are 15 T cell receptor beta chains sequenced from a single sample in a study of blood T cell repertoires in COVID-19 (dated by TCRdb to about 2020). Libraries came from the immunoSEQ multiplex PCR assay. The table was pulled from immuneACCESS by TCRdb, which kept in-frame rearrangements only. Such tables lose some clones; where checked, under half of the loss comes from unresolved V genes, and the rest has no known cause. Recorded for this sample are 210,000 or so clones; roughly nine tenths of them occurred a single time. The ten largest clones take up roughly 2% of the sample. Material for sequencing was peripheral blood. These receptors were taken from a woman aged 45-60 years with acute or convalescent COVID-19.

As concerns this clone: The same CDR3 also results from other DNA sequences found in this sample. This chain connects TRBV5-6 to TRBJ2-3; TRBD2 agrees at 12 bases. This CDR3 is built from 16 residues. Germline trimming cut 0 bases from V and 5 bases from J; bases unmatched to any gene: 4. The germline gives CDR1 SGHDT, CDR2 YYEEEE. The CDR3 DNA sequence: TGTGCCAGCAGCTTGGGACTAGCGGGAGTGGGAGATACGCAGTATTTT. It is translated as CASSLGLAGVGDTQYF.

CDR3 nucleotides: TGTGCCAGCAGCCAAGATGGCCAGACTAACTATGGCTACACCTTC. Translating it yields CASSQDGQTNYGYTF. The rearrangement uses TRBV4-2 and TRBJ1-2; D is uncertain. The CDR3 length is 15 residues. V was pared by 0 bases and J by 0 bases, with 8 bases between. Germline CDR1 is LGHNA and CDR2 is YNFKEQ.

The chain links TRBV7-9 to TRBJ1-1, with TRBD1 as a possible D gene (6 bases). CDR1 is SEHNR and CDR2 is FQNEAQ in the germline V gene (reference sequence). The CDR3 loop spans 17 amino acids. Trimming left V 7 bases short and J 11 bases short, with 32 bases between. This CDR3 reads CASTFRDLDRGRSSAFF. CDR3 in DNA: TGTGCCAGCACCTTTCGGGATTTGGACAGAGGGAGAAGCTCGGCTTTCTTT.

This clone has a handful of counts. V gene TRBV5-6 combines with J gene TRBJ1-2, with D possibly being TRBD1 (6 bases). The CDR3 totals 14 residues. CDR1 SGHDT and CDR2 YYEEEE come from the germline V gene. Between the trimmed V and J ends, which lost 2 bases and 8 bases, there was a span of 16 bases. DNA for the CDR3: TGTGCCAGCAGCTTCCAGGGGAAAGCGTTCGGCTACACCTTC. Translation gives CASSFQGKAFGYTF.

V usage is TRBV12-2 and J usage is TRBJ1-2; no DNA check was done on the table's D call, TRBD1. TRBV12-2 is classified as a pseudogene. The CDR3 extends over 14 amino acids. The CDR3 DNA reads TGTGCAAGTCGGTCGCCCCGGACAGGGACCGGCTACACCTTC. It translates to CASRSPRTGTGYTF.

V and J are TRBV24-1 and TRBJ2-5, with 14 bases identical to TRBD2. The germline V gene has CDR1 KGHDR and CDR2 SFDVKD. V was pared by 3 bases and J by 5 bases, with 1 base of the junction left unmatched. The CDR3 totals 15 residues. The CDR3 DNA is TGTGCCACCAGTGATGGGACTAGCGGGAGCGAGACCCAGTACTTC. It codes for CATSDGTSGSETQYF.

The rearrangement uses TRBV11-2 and TRBJ1-1; 9 bases are a match to TRBD1. The CDR3 loop spans 12 amino acids. With V trimmed by 5 bases and J by 11 bases, 6 bases remained unmatched. Germline CDR1 SGHAT, CDR2 FQNNGV. In DNA, the CDR3 is TGTGCCAGCAGCCTTGGACAGGGGACGGCTTTCTTT. This translates into CASSLGQGTAFF. Combining the CDR3 with reference TRBV11-2 and TRBJ1-1 gives the whole variable domain EAGVAQSPRYKIIEKRQSVAFWCNPISGHATLYWYQQILGQGPKLLIQFQNNGVVDDSQLPKDRFSAERLKGVDSTLKIQPAKLEDSAVYLCASSLGQGTAFFGQGTRLTVV.

This clone was observed a few times. The rearrangement joins TRBV19 to TRBJ1-5, with 9 bases identical to TRBD1. Germline CDR1 and CDR2: LNHDA and SQIVND (reference sequence). V lost 7 bases and J lost 5; bases outside the gene matches: 9. The CDR3 covers 15 residues. The CDR3 spells CASTPGQGVHQPQHF. The CDR3 nucleotides read TGTGCCAGTACCCCGGGACAGGGAGTTCATCAGCCCCAGCATTTT.

Regarding this clone: The junction departs from germline at one end; a sequencing error may be responsible. The V call is TRBV3-1 (or the pseudogene TRBV3-2), the J call TRBJ1-4; the D gene is possibly TRBD1 (6 bases). Germline V gene data show CDR1 as LGHDT and CDR2 as YNNKEL (reference sequence). This CDR3 spans 12 amino acids. The CDR3 sequence is CASTQGGGKLFF. In DNA form, the CDR3 reads TGTGCCAGCACCCAAGGGGGGGGAAAACTGTTTTTT.

This chain uses TRBV2 with TRBJ2-7; TRBD2 aligns across 9 bases. The germline CDR1 and CDR2 sequences are SNHLY and FYNNEI. The CDR3 is made up of 15 amino acids. Trimming removed 4 bases from V and 9 bases from J; junction bases left unmatched: 13. Here the CDR3 DNA reads TGTGCCAGCAGTGCGACTAGCGGCCCCCTTACGGCGCAGTACTTC. This encodes CASSATSGPLTAQYF.

The rearrangement uses TRBV3-1 (or the pseudogene TRBV3-2) and TRBJ2-7, with a tentative D call TRBD1 (6 bases). With 6 bases removed from V and 0 bases from J, the gap between germline ends came to 12 bases. The germline V gene encodes CDR1 LGHDT and CDR2 YNNKEL (reference sequence). The CDR3 has 14 residues. As DNA, the CDR3 is TGTGCCAGCAGTCCGACAGGTTCCTCCTACGAGCAGTACTTC. Translation: CASSPTGSSYEQYF.

CDR3 bases: TGTGCCTGGAGTTCAGGGACAGGGTTCCCCGGGGAGCTGTTTTTT. It yields the protein CAWSSGTGFPGELFF. The chain has TRBV30 and TRBJ2-2, with TRBD1 identical over 9 bases. After removal of 2 bases from V and 6 bases from J, the junction contained 7 bases not matched to a gene. Per the germline V gene, CDR1 is GTSNPN and CDR2 is SVGIG (reference sequence). This CDR3 region has 15 residues.

The rearrangement uses TRBV3-1 (or the pseudogene TRBV3-2) and TRBJ2-7; D not certain. The CDR3 loop spans 15 amino acids. With 1 base removed from V and 2 bases from J, the gap between germline ends came to 12 bases. Per germline, CDR1 LGHDT and CDR2 YNNKEL (reference sequence). In DNA form, the CDR3 reads TGTGCCAGCAGCCAAGGAGTCCCAACTACCTACGAGCAGTACTTC. This encodes CASSQGVPTTYEQYF.

The J gene is TRBJ2-3, the V gene TRBV19; 8 bases match TRBD2. The germline V gene encodes CDR1 LNHDA and CDR2 SQIVND (reference sequence). Losses at the gene ends were 5 bases for V and 6 bases for J; bases not matched to a gene: 7. CDR3 length: 14 residues. The CDR3, as DNA: TGTGCCAGTAGTTTGGCGGGGGGCCGGGATACGCAGTATTTT. Translating it yields CASSLAGGRDTQYF.

V usage is TRBV6-5 and J usage is TRBJ2-3; no firm D call. Germline V gives CDR1 MNHEY, CDR2 SVGAGI. The CDR3 runs 13 residues. The V end was cut by 7 bases, the J end by 2 bases, with 10 bases between. The CDR3 protein is CASTQLDTDTQYF. In DNA form, the CDR3 reads TGTGCCAGCACCCAGCTAGACACAGATACGCAGTATTTT.